This T cell receptor beta chain is drawn from a study of T cell responses to AZD1222 COVID-19 vaccine. The CDR3 loop spans 15 amino acids. From germline, CDR1 is MDHEN and CDR2 SYDVKM. V shed 8 bases and J 5 bases; nucleotides not matched to a gene: 10. Sequencing used immunoSEQ multiplex PCR; TCRdb keeps in-frame clones, though not all of them. The repertoire holds about 120,000 clones, with 80% to 95% as singletons. The chain is built from TRBV28 and TRBJ2-2; 8 bases are shared with TRBD1. Sequenced here: peripheral blood, sampled on day 0 of AZD1222 vaccination. This sequence originates from an adult in good health. This chain's CDR3 is CASENQGAGTGELFF. The CDR3 DNA follows: TGTGCCAGCGAAAATCAGGGGGCTGGAACCGGGGAGCTGTTTTTT.